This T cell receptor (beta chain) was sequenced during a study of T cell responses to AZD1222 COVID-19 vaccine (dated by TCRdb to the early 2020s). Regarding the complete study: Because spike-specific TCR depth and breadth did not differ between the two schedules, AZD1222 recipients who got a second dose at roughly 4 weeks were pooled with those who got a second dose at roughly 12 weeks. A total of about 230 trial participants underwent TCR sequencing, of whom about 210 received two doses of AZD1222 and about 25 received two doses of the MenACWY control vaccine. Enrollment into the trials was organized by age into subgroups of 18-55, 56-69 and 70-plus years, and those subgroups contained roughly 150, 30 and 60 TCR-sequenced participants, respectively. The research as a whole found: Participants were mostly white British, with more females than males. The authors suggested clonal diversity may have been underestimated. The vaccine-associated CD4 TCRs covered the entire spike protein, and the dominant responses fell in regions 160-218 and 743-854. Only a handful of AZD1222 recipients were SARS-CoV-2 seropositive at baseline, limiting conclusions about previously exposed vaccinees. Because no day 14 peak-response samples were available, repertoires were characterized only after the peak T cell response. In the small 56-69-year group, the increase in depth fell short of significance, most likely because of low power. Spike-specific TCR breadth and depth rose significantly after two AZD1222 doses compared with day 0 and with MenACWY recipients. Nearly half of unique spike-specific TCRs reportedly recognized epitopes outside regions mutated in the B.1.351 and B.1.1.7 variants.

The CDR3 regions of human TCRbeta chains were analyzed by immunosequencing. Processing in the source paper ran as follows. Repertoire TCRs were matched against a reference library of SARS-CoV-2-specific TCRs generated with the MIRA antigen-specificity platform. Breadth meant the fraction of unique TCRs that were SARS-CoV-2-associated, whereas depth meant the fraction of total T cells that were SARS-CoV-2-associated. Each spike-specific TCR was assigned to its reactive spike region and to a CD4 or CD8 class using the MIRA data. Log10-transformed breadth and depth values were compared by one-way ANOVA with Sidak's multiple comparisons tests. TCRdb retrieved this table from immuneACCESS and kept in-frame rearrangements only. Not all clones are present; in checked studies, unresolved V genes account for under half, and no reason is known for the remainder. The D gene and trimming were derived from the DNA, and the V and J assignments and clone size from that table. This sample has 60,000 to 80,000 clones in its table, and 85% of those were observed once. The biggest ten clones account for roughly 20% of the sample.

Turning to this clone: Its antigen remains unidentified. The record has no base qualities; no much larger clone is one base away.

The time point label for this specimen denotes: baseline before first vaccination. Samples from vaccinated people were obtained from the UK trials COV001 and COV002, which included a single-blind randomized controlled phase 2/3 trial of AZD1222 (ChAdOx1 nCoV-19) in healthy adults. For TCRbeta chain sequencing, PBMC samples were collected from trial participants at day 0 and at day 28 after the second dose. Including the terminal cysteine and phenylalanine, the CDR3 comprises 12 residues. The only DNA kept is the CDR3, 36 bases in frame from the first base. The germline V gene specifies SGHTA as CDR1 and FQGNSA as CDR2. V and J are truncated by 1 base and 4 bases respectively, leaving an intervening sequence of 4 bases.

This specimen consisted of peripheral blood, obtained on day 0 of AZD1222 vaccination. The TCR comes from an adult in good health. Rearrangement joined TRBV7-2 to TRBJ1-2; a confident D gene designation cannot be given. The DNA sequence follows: TGTGCCAGCAGCTTAGGGTCCTATGGCTACACCTTC. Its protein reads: CASSLGSYGYTF.